This is a list of T cell receptor beta chains from one sample in a study of blood T cell repertoires in COVID-19. Clones were read by immunoSEQ multiplex PCR, and TCRdb kept only the in-frame ones, dropping some. The table lists hundreds of thousands of clones, around 91% of them singletons, with 2% to 3% in the top ten. Input material: PBMCs or T cells enriched from blood (not recorded which). These receptors were taken from a young woman who had recovered from COVID-19. The CDR3 runs from the conserved cysteine through the conserved F or W. The D gene is left open where the match is weak. Expanded clones are given a class, and other clones once, few, many or no size at all.

clone size	V gene	D gene	J gene	CDR3 DNA	CDR3 protein
-	TRBV24-1	-	TRBJ2-3	TGTGCCACGGGCGACGTAGATACGCAGTATTTT	CATGDVDTQYF
-	TRBV10-2	TRBD1	TRBJ1-6	TGCGCCAGCAGAACCGGGACAGTTAATTCACCCCTCCACTTT	CASRTGTVNSPLHF
few	TRBV9	-	TRBJ1-3	TGTGCCAGCAGCCTAATGGAGAGTGGAAACACCATATATTTT	CASSLMESGNTIYF
-	TRBV27	TRBD1	TRBJ1-2	TGTGCCAGCAGTTCCCACAGGGGGTCAACCTATGGCTACACCTTC	CASSSHRGSTYGYTF
-	TRBV5-1	-	TRBJ1-1	TGCGCCAGCAGCTCGATGATCGCAGGGGACACTGAAGCTTTCTTT	CASSSMIAGDTEAFF
-	TRBV5-1	-	TRBJ1-5	TGCGCCAGCAGCTTGGCCGGTGGGCTTGATCTGCCCCAGCATTTT	CASSLAGGLDLPQHF
-	TRBV4-1	TRBD2	TRBJ2-7	TGCGCCAGCAGCCGATTGGGGGGGACCGGATACGAGCAGTACTTC	CASSRLGGTGYEQYF
-	TRBV5-6	TRBD1	TRBJ2-6	TGTGCCAGCAGCTTATCACAGGGGGCTGCTGGGGCCAACGTCCTGACTTTC	CASSLSQGAAGANVLTF
-	TRBV5-6	TRBD2	TRBJ2-1	TGTGCCAGCAGCTTGGGTGGGGGAGGGCCCTACTCCTACAATGAGCAGTTCTTC	CASSLGGGGPYSYNEQFF
-	TRBV7-3	TRBD2	TRBJ2-3	TGTGCCAGCAGCAAAGCGGGGGGGCTTACAGATACGCAGTATTTT	CASSKAGGLTDTQYF
-	TRBV10-2	-	TRBJ1-4	TGCGCCAGCAGGCTGGCGGCGGCAACTAATGAAAAACTGTTTTTT	CASRLAAATNEKLFF
-	TRBV5-1	-	TRBJ2-3	TGCGCCAGCAGCTTGACACCCGAGGGCACAGATACGCAGTATTTT	CASSLTPEGTDTQYF
once	TRBV14	-	TRBJ2-7	TGTGCCAGCAGCCAAGATCTAAGAATGGTGCAGTACTTC	CASSQDLRMVQYF
-	TRBV28	-	TRBJ1-4	TGTGCCACCAAGGGAGGGGGAACTAATGAAAAACTGTTTTTT	CATKGGGTNEKLFF
-	TRBV4-1	TRBD2	TRBJ2-5	TGCGCCAGCAGCCAAGATCCCTGGGGGAGCGGGGGGCCTTACCAAGAGACCCAGTACTTC	CASSQDPWGSGGPYQETQYF
-	TRBV6-5	TRBD1	TRBJ1-2	TGTGCCAGCAGTTACTTGGGACAGGACAATGGCTACACCTTC	CASSYLGQDNGYTF
-	TRBV5-1	TRBD1	TRBJ2-1	TGCGCCAGCAGCGGGGGACAGGGGGCGAGGAATGAGCAGTTCTTC	CASSGGQGARNEQFF